This T cell receptor beta chain originates from a study of blood T cell repertoires in COVID-19. Authors' processing steps: The authors estimated nucleated cell counts from reference gene primer amplification. Profiling relied on immunoSEQ multiplex PCR, and the TCRdb table lists in-frame clones only, not all of them. The V and J calls and clone size were taken over from that table, and D and trimming were inferred from the DNA. The table shows a few hundred thousand clones, with about 85% occurring only once. This clone is a singleton in its sample. Germline assignment: CDR1 MGHRA and CDR2 YSYEKL. This CDR3 comprises 14 residues. V lost 5 bases to trimming and J lost 0 bases, with 5 bases between them.

This sequence joins TRBV4-1 and TRBJ2-6; weak D call: TRBD2 (5 bases). This receptor was identified in a young woman with acute or convalescent COVID-19. The sequencing input was peripheral blood. CDR3 nucleotides: TGCGCCAGCAGCGAGGGCTCTGGGGCCAACGTCCTGACTTTC. Its translation: CASSEGSGANVLTF.